The 25 T cell receptor beta chains below were found in one sample sequenced in a study of T cell changes during pregnancy in multiple sclerosis. The data were produced by immunoSEQ multiplex PCR, yet TCRdb's version contains in-frame clones alone and is incomplete. The sample comprises more than 90,000 clones, roughly nine tenths of which are singletons, and 1.5% rests with the top ten. This material consisted of peripheral blood, taken in the third trimester of pregnancy. The source of these receptors is a female donor with multiple sclerosis, enrolled in a pregnancy study.

This clone was detected only a few times. The rearrangement links TRBV10-3 to TRBJ1-5, with 7 bases matching TRBD1. The CDR3 runs 15 residues. Per germline, CDR1 ENHRY and CDR2 SYGVKD. Germline trimming cut 6 bases from V and 0 bases from J; bases unmatched to any gene: 5. The CDR3 loop is CAIRTGQRSNQPQHF. CDR3 sequence (DNA): TGTGCCATCAGAACGGGACAGCGTAGCAATCAGCCCCAGCATTTT.

The J gene is TRBJ2-3, the V gene TRBV21-1; no DNA check was done on the table's D call, TRBD1. TRBV21-1 represents a pseudogene. CDR3 length equals 14 residues. CDR3 in amino acids: CASSRETGVYSQYF. DNA for the CDR3: TGTGCCAGCAGCAGAGAGACAGGGGTATATTCGCAGTATTTT.

The sample holds a few counts of this clone. V and J are TRBV9 and TRBJ1-1; no firm D call. Trimming took 1 base from V and 5 from J, leaving 12 bases between them. There are 14 residues in the CDR3. Germline V gene lookup returns CDR1 SGDLS and CDR2 YYNGEE. CDR3 amino acids: CASSVRPGGTEAFF. The CDR3 DNA follows: TGTGCCAGCAGCGTAAGGCCGGGTGGGACTGAAGCTTTCTTT.

The chain employs TRBV9 and TRBJ1-2; TRBD1 might be the D (5 bases). This CDR3 has 19 amino acids. The germline V and J ends were trimmed by 3 bases and 0 bases, with 24 bases remaining between them. Per the germline V gene, CDR1 is SGDLS and CDR2 is YYNGEE. The DNA for the CDR3 is TGTGCCAGCAGCGCAAGACAGTCTGGCAAAACAAGAGCTAACTATGGCTACACCTTC. Amino acid sequence: CASSARQSGKTRANYGYTF.

This chain uses TRBV19 with TRBJ2-1, with D unclear. Germline values: CDR1 LNHDA, CDR2 SQIVND (reference sequence). The CDR3 is 13 residues long. V lost 1 base, J lost 7 bases, and 8 bases lay in between. CDR3 in DNA: TGTGCCAGTAGTATAGTAGGAGCAAATGAGCAGTTCTTC. Its protein product is CASSIVGANEQFF.

This chain links TRBV7-2 with TRBJ2-1; the D gene is possibly TRBD2 (5 bases). CDR1 is SGHTA, CDR2 FQGNSA, per germline. V lost 5 bases to trimming and J lost 7 bases, with 9 bases between them. This CDR3 has 12 residues. CDR3 sequence reads: CASSRRTNEQFF. CDR3 in DNA: TGTGCCAGCAGCCGTAGGACTAATGAGCAGTTCTTC.

The V and J genes are TRBV27 and TRBJ1-5; D unclear. Germline lookup yields CDR1 MNHEY and CDR2 SMNVEV (reference sequence). V was trimmed by 6 bases and J by 0 bases, leaving 9 bases between them. The CDR3 covers 14 residues. The CDR3 DNA sequence: TGTGCCAGCAGCACGGGTTATAGCAATCAGCCCCAGCATTTT. Translated: CASSTGYSNQPQHF.

This clone was picked up one time. The chain joins TRBV29-1 to TRBJ2-2; 8 bases line up with TRBD2. There are 15 residues in the CDR3. The V and J ends lost 7 bases and 7 bases, in that order; junction bases with no gene match: 14. Germline CDR1 is SQVTM and CDR2 is ANQGSEA. CDR3 protein: CSAGGGSGRSGELFF. The CDR3 nucleotides are TGCAGCGCCGGGGGGGGGTCAGGGCGAAGCGGGGAGCTGTTTTTT.

The J gene is TRBJ2-5, the V gene TRBV7-6; 9 positions agree with TRBD1. Germline V CDR1 and CDR2: SGHVS, FNYEAQ. The J segment lost 4 bases and the V segment lost 4 bases, leaving 4 bases of the junction unmatched. The CDR3 consists of 14 residues. The CDR3 DNA reads as TGTGCCAGCAGCTCGGGACAGGGTGCAGAGACCCAGTACTTC. Its translation is CASSSGQGAETQYF. Variable domain in full (rest from reference TRBV7-6 and TRBJ2-5): GAGVSQSPRYKVTKRGQDVALRCDPISGHVSLYWYRQALGQGPEFLTYFNYEAQQDKSGLPNDRFSAERPEGSISTLTIQRTEQRDSAMYRCASSSGQGAETQYFGPGTRLLVL.

CDR3 bases: TGTGCCAGCAGTGAAAATAGCGGGGGTGGCACGGGGGAGACCCAGTACTTC. Translating gives CASSENSGGGTGETQYF. The V and J genes are TRBV6-1 and TRBJ2-5; 9 bases match TRBD2. The CDR3 has 17 residues. V lost 2 bases, J lost 5 bases, and 12 bases stayed unmatched. Germline CDR1 MNHNS, CDR2 SASEGT.

The chain combines TRBV6-6 with TRBJ1-2; weak D call: TRBD1 (6 bases). The germline V gene has CDR1 MNHNY and CDR2 SVGAGI (reference sequence). V lost 2 bases and J lost 0, with 10 bases in between. CDR3 length: 15 residues. The DNA for the CDR3 is TGTGCCAGCAGTTACCAACAGGGAACTAACTATGGCTACACCTTC. Protein product: CASSYQQGTNYGYTF.

The J gene is TRBJ2-7, the V gene TRBV7-9; TRBD1 matches at 9 bases. With 5 bases clipped from V and 1 base from J, the junction kept 6 bases outside the gene matches. CDR3 length: 15 residues. Germline V lookup: CDR1 SEHNR, CDR2 FQNEAQ (reference sequence). The CDR3, as DNA: TGTGCCAGCAGCCCGGGACAGGGCGCGTCCTACGAGCAGTACTTC. Its protein is CASSPGQGASYEQYF.

The chain carries TRBV30 and TRBJ1-5; D unclear. This CDR3 has 14 residues. Germline CDR1 reads GTSNPN; CDR2 reads SVGIG (reference sequence). The V end was cut by 2 bases, the J end by 6 bases, with 14 bases between. CDR3 amino acids: CAWSSGGMGQPQHF. CDR3 nucleotides: TGTGCCTGGAGTTCTGGAGGGATGGGTCAGCCCCAGCATTTT.

The rearrangement links TRBV5-6 to TRBJ2-2; TRBD1 is a possible D gene (5 bases). The V end lost 2 bases, the J end lost 4 bases, and 12 bases lay between the germline ends. This CDR3 has 15 residues. Looked up from germline, CDR1 is SGHDT and CDR2 is YYEEEE. Here the CDR3 DNA reads TGTGCCAGCAGCTTAAGCCCAGGGCGCACCGGGGAGCTGTTTTTT. Its translation: CASSLSPGRTGELFF.

The chain combines TRBV4-1 with TRBJ2-5, with D possibly being TRBD2 (5 bases). Trimming removed 4 bases from V and 1 base from J, with 10 bases in between. Germline CDR1 is MGHRA and CDR2 is YSYEKL. CDR3 length: 14 residues. CDR3 DNA: TGCGCCAGCAGCCCTCGGGGTAGCCAAGAGACCCAGTACTTC. This gives the protein CASSPRGSQETQYF.

The chain uses TRBV28 and TRBJ2-2; tentatively, D is TRBD1 (6 bases). V was pared by 4 bases and J by 0 bases, with 18 bases between. The CDR3 length is 18 residues. Germline V gene sequence: CDR1 MDHEN, CDR2 SYDVKM. CDR3 loop: CASSYLEGGIANTGELFF. In DNA, the CDR3 is TGTGCCAGCAGTTACCTGGAAGGGGGAATCGCGAACACCGGGGAGCTGTTTTTT.

This clone was recorded only once. J is TRBJ2-1 and V is TRBV5-1; 9 bases fit TRBD1. Germline V gene lookup returns CDR1 SGHRS and CDR2 YFSETQ. The CDR3 spans 15 residues. V trimming: 0 bases; J trimming: 7 bases; junction bases outside the gene matches: 5. The chain's CDR3 is CASSLADRGSNEQFF. The CDR3 DNA reads TGCGCCAGCAGCTTGGCAGACAGGGGGAGTAATGAGCAGTTCTTC.

This clone has just a few counts. The rearrangement uses TRBV29-1 and TRBJ2-1; 11 bases match TRBD2. CDR1 is SQVTM and CDR2 is ANQGSEA in the germline V gene. CDR3 size: 13 residues. J gave up 8 bases and V 7 bases, and 7 bases lay outside the gene matches. The DNA of the CDR3 is TGCAGCGGTAGCGGGAGGGCGTGGGATGAGCAGTTCTTC. This codes for CSGSGRAWDEQFF.

The chain couples TRBV11-2 to TRBJ1-1; 10 positions match TRBD1. Trimming at V came to 5 bases and at J to 6 bases, leaving 15 bases not matched to a gene. The length of the CDR3 is 17 residues. Germline V CDR1 and CDR2: SGHAT, FQNNGV. The CDR3 nucleotides are TGTGCCAGCAGCCCCCGGACAGGGGGTAGAATCGGACCTGAAGCTTTCTTT. Translated: CASSPRTGGRIGPEAFF.

This chain joins TRBV19 and TRBJ2-2; 10 positions agree with TRBD1. The CDR3 is made up of 17 amino acids. The germline CDR1 and CDR2 sequences are LNHDA and SQIVND (reference sequence). J lost 1 base, V lost 2 bases, and 4 bases had no gene match. CDR3 coding DNA: TGTGCCAGTAGTATAAGGACAGGGGGGATGAACACCGGGGAGCTGTTTTTT. Translating gives CASSIRTGGMNTGELFF.

The genes are TRBV19 and TRBJ2-7, with D tentatively TRBD1 (6 bases). Trimming took 7 bases from V and 1 from J, leaving 11 bases between them. The length of the CDR3 is 13 residues. The germline CDR1 and CDR2 sequences are LNHDA and SQIVND (reference sequence). CDR3 amino acids: CASTPGTSYEQYF. The CDR3 nucleotides read TGTGCCAGTACTCCCGGGACATCCTACGAGCAGTACTTC.

The rearrangement uses TRBV6-6 and TRBJ2-5, with 7 bases identical to TRBD1. This CDR3 contains 15 residues. Germline CDR1 reads MNHNY; CDR2 reads SVGAGI (reference sequence). The V and J ends lost 5 bases and 0 bases, in that order; junction bases with no gene match: 6. CDR3 nucleotides: TGTGCCAGCAGTCCCACAGGGGACAACCAAGAGACCCAGTACTTC. It specifies CASSPTGDNQETQYF.

The chain uses TRBV29-1 and TRBJ2-5; 8 bases are a match to TRBD2. The CDR3 is 13 residues long. CDR1 and CDR2 from the germline V gene are SQVTM and ANQGSEA. J gave up 5 bases and V 4 bases, and 6 bases lay outside the gene matches. CDR3 loop: CSVAKAGVETQYF. The CDR3 coding sequence is TGCAGCGTTGCCAAAGCGGGAGTGGAGACCCAGTACTTC. The entire variable domain, with the rest obtained from reference TRBV29-1 and TRBJ2-5, is as follows: SAVISQKPSRDICQRGTSLTIQCQVDSQVTMMFWYRQQPGQSLTLIATANQGSEATYESGFVIDKFPISRPNLTFSTLTVSNMSPEDSSIYLCSVAKAGVETQYFGPGTRLLVL.

The V gene is TRBV28, the J gene TRBJ1-2; D gene uncertain. The V gene's germline CDR1 is MDHEN and CDR2 SYDVKM. This CDR3 has 16 residues. Trimming shortened V by 1 base and J by 6 bases, and 18 bases separated the two germline ends. The CDR3 is CASSLSMRATSDGYTF. The CDR3 nucleotides are TGTGCCAGCAGTTTATCCATGAGGGCAACCTCTGATGGCTACACCTTC.

The chain uses TRBV30 and TRBJ1-2, with D uncertain. The germline V gene encodes CDR1 GTSNPN and CDR2 SVGIG (reference sequence). The CDR3 is 12 residues long. Trimming removed 2 bases from V and 1 base from J, with 5 bases in between. This chain's CDR3 is CAWSIINYGYTF. CDR3 coding DNA: TGTGCCTGGAGTATCATTAACTATGGCTACACCTTC.